This TCR beta chain stems from a study of monozygotic twins with inflammatory bowel disease. Each CDR3 protein gets one entry in TCRdb, which reprocessed the 5' RACE reads and gives no DNA. The repertoire shows about 300,000 distinct CDR3 sequences; the top ten hold roughly 5.8%. CDR1 and CDR2 from the germline V gene are LGHNA and YSLEER. This CDR3 has 17 residues. This clonotype was sampled from a human donor with ulcerative colitis or Crohn's disease, or a healthy co-twin of an affected twin (not recorded which). Input material: blood. The chain combines TRBV4-3 with TRBJ1-2; as DNA is missing, the TRBD1 call by TCRdb cannot be tested. CDR3 residues: CASSQDGTGTDTYGYTF.